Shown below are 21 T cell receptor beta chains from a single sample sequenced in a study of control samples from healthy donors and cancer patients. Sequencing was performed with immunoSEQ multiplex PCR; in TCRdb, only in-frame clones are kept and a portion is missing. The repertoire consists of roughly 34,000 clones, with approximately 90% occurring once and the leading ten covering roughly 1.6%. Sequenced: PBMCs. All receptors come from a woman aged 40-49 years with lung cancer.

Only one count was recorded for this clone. CDR3 nucleotides: TGTGCCAGCAGCCGGGACTCGTATAATTCACCCCTCCACTTT. Translating gives CASSRDSYNSPLHF. The gene calls are TRBV5-8 and TRBJ1-6; D is perhaps TRBD1 (5 bases). This CDR3 has 14 amino acids. The V end was cut by 4 bases, the J end by 4 bases, with 9 bases between. Germline V gene sequence: CDR1 SGHTS, CDR2 YDEGEE.

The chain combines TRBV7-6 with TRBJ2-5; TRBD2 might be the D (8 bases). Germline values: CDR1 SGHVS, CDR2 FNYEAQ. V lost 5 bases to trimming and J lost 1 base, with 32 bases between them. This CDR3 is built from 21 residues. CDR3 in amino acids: CASSPQGQVESTSGFQETQYF. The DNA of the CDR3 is TGTGCCAGCAGCCCGCAAGGACAGGTTGAATCTACTAGCGGTTTCCAAGAGACCCAGTACTTC.

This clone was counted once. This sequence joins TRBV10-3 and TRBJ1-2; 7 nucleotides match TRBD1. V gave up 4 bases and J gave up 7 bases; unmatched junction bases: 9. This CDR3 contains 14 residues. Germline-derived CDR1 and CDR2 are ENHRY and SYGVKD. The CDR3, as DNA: TGTGCCATCAGTGTTCCGGGACAGTCTCTTGGCTACACCTTC. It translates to CAISVPGQSLGYTF.

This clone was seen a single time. The CDR3 loop reads CASSSGLTNYGYTF. The CDR3 coding sequence is TGTGCCAGCAGCTCTGGACTTACTAACTATGGCTACACCTTC. V usage is TRBV28 and J usage is TRBJ1-2; D is undetermined. CDR1 is MDHEN and CDR2 is SYDVKM in the germline V gene. The CDR3 totals 14 residues. Deletions cut 6 bases from V and 0 bases from J, with 11 bases between.

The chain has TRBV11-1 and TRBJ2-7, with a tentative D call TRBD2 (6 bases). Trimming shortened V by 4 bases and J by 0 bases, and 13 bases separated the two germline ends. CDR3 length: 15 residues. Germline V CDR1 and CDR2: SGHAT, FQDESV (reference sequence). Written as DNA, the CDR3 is TGTGCCAGCAGCTCAGGACTACCAAGCTCCTACGAGCAGTACTTC. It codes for CASSSGLPSSYEQYF.

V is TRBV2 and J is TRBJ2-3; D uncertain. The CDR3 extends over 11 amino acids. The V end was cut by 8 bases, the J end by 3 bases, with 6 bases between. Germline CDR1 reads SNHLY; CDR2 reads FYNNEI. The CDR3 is CASCPTDTQYF. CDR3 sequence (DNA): TGTGCCAGCTGCCCTACAGATACGCAGTATTTT.

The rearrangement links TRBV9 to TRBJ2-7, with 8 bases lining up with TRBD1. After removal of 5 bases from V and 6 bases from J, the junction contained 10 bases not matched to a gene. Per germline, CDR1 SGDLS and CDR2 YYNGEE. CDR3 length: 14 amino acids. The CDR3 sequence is CASSVGQGSTEQYF. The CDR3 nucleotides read TGTGCCAGCAGTGTCGGACAGGGATCTACCGAGCAGTACTTC.

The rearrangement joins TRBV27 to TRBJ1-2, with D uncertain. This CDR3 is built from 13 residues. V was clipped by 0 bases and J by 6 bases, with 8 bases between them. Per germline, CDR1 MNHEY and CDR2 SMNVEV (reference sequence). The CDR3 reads CASSLSGEHGYTF. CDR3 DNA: TGTGCCAGCAGTTTATCCGGGGAGCATGGCTACACCTTC.

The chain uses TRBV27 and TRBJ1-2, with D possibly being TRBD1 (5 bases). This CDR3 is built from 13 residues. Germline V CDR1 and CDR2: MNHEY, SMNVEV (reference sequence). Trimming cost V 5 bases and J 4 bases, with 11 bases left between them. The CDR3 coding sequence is TGTGCCAGCAGTCGCCGGGACGGCTATGGCTACACCTTC. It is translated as CASSRRDGYGYTF.

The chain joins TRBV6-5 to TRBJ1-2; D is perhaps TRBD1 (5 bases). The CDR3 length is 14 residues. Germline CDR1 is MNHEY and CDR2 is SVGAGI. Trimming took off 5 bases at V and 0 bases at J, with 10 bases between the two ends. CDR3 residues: CASSPWGANYGYTF. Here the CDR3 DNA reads TGTGCCAGCAGTCCCTGGGGGGCTAACTATGGCTACACCTTC.

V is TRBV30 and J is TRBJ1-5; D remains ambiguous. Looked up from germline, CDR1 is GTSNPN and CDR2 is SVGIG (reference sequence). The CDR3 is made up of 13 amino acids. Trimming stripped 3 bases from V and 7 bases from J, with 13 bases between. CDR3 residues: CAWSRLHGQPQHF. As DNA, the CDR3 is TGTGCCTGGAGCCGACTTCATGGGCAGCCCCAGCATTTT. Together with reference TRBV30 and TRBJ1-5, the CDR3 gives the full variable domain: SQTIHQWPATLVQPVGSPLSLECTVEGTSNPNLYWYRQAAGRGLQLLFYSVGIGQISSEVPQNLSASRPQDRQFILSSKKLLLSDSGFYLCAWSRLHGQPQHFGDGTRLSIL.

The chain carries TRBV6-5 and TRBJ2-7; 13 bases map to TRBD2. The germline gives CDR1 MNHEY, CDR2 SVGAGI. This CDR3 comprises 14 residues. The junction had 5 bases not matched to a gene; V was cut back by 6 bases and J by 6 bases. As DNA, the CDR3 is TGTGCCAGCAGCACTAGCGGGGGGGATCTCGAGCAGTACTTC. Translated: CASSTSGGDLEQYF.

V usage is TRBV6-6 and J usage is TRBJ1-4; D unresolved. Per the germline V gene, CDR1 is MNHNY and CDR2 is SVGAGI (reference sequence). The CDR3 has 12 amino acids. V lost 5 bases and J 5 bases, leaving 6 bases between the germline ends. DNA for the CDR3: TGTGCCAGCAGTCTGGAAAATGAAAAACTGTTTTTT. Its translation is CASSLENEKLFF.

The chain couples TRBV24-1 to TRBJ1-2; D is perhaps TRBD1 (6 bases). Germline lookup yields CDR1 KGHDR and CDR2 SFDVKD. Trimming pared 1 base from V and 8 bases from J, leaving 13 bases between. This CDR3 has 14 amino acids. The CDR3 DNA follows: TGTGCCACCAGTGATTTCGGGGGGCGGTTCGGCTACACCTTC. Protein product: CATSDFGGRFGYTF.

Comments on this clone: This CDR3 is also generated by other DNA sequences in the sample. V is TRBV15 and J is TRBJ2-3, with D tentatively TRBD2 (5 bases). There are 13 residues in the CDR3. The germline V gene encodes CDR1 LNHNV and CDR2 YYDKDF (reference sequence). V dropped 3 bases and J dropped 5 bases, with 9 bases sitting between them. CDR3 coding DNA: TGTGCCACCAGCAGGGACTGGGGAGATACGCAGTATTTT. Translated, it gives CATSRDWGDTQYF.

The CDR3 loop reads CASSLNREGYGYTF. The CDR3 coding sequence is TGTGCCAGCAGCTTGAACAGGGAAGGGTATGGCTACACCTTC. This rearrangement joins TRBV11-2 to TRBJ1-2, with D perhaps TRBD1 (6 bases). CDR3 length: 14 residues. Germline CDR1 SGHAT, CDR2 FQNNGV. With 3 bases removed from V and 5 bases from J, the gap between germline ends came to 13 bases.

Here the CDR3 reads CASSQNTGELFF. The CDR3 DNA reads as TGTGCCAGCAGCCAGAACACCGGGGAGCTGTTTTTT. The rearrangement joins TRBV3-1 (or the pseudogene TRBV3-2) to TRBJ2-2, with D hard to call. V shed 3 bases and J shed 1 base, with 0 bases lying between them. This CDR3 region has 12 residues. CDR1 is LGHDT, CDR2 YNNKEL, per germline (reference sequence).

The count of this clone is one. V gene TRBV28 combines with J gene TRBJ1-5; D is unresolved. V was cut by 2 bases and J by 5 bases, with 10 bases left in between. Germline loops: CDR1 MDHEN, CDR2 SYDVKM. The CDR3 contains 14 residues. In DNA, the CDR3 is TGTGCCAGCAGTTTAGTTTGGCGGGATCAGCCCCAGCATTTT. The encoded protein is CASSLVWRDQPQHF.

CDR3 DNA sequence: TGTGCCAGCAGCCAGGGCGGGACAGGGGATGGCTACACCTTC. The encoded protein is CASSQGGTGDGYTF. The chain links TRBV4-2 to TRBJ1-2, with 10 bases aligning to TRBD1. V lost 3 bases and J lost 6; bases outside the gene matches: 4. In germline, CDR1 is LGHNA, CDR2 YNFKEQ. CDR3 length equals 14 residues.

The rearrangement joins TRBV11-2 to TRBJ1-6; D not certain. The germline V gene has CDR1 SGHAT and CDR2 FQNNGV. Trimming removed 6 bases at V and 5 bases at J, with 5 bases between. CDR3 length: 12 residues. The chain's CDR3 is CASRRDNSPLHF. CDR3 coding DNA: TGTGCCAGCAGGAGGGATAATTCACCCCTCCACTTT.

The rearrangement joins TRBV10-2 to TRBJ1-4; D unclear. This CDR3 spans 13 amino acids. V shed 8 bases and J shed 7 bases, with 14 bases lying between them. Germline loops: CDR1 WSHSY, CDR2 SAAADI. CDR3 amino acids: CASARNRGEKLFF. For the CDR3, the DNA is TGCGCCAGCGCAAGAAATCGGGGTGAAAAACTGTTTTTT.